This passage covers 14 T cell receptor beta chains from one sample sequenced in a study of Ad26.COV2.S vaccination and SARS-CoV-2 variants. Method: immunoSEQ multiplex PCR; TCRdb's copy keeps in-frame clones and lacks some. The sample has roughly 400,000 clones; over 75% are singletons. Treatment described: around 19 received Ad26.COV2.S at low or high dose, single or two shots; roughly 5 received placebo; per-sample allocation not given. The investigators took samples on day 63 after the first vaccine or placebo injection. Sequenced here: peripheral blood, sampled in a trial of Ad26.COV2.S vaccine versus placebo. The receptors were sampled from a person aged 18 to 59 who received the Ad26.COV2.S COVID-19 vaccine or a placebo.

The chain is built from TRBV3-1 (or the pseudogene TRBV3-2) and TRBJ1-1; D gene uncertain. The CDR3 covers 14 residues. V lost 1 base to trimming and J lost 6 bases, with 12 bases between them. The V gene's germline CDR1 is LGHDT and CDR2 YNNKEL (reference sequence). CDR3: CASSQGFLIPEAFF. The CDR3, as DNA: TGTGCCAGCAGCCAAGGTTTTCTAATCCCTGAAGCTTTCTTT.

The gene calls are TRBV7-2 and TRBJ2-7; 9 nucleotides match TRBD1. The ends lost 5 bases at V and 5 bases at J; junction bases unmatched: 16. The germline V gene has CDR1 SGHTA and CDR2 FQGNSA. The CDR3 has 17 amino acids. The CDR3: CASSRFGDRELLDEQYF. In DNA, the CDR3 is TGTGCCAGCAGCCGGTTCGGGGACAGGGAACTTTTAGACGAGCAGTACTTC. Drawing the rest from reference TRBV7-2 and TRBJ2-7, the complete variable domain is GAGVSQSPSNKVTEKGKDVELRCDPISGHTALYWYRQSLGQGLEFLIYFQGNSAPDKSGLPSDRFSAERTGGSVSTLTIQRTQQEDSAVYLCASSRFGDRELLDEQYFGPGTRLTVT.

Ten or more counts support this clone. The genes are TRBV28 and TRBJ2-2; 12 bases are a match to TRBD2. This CDR3 spans 16 amino acids. The J segment lost 7 bases and the V segment lost 3 bases, leaving 6 bases of the junction unmatched. Germline V lookup: CDR1 MDHEN, CDR2 SYDVKM. The CDR3 loop reads CASSFTSGRIHGELFF. CDR3 in DNA: TGTGCCAGCAGTTTCACTAGCGGGAGGATCCACGGGGAGCTGTTTTTT.

The rearrangement links TRBV5-4 to TRBJ2-2; 9 bases line up with TRBD2. CDR1 is SGHNT, CDR2 YYREEE, per germline (reference sequence). V was pared by 6 bases and J by 2 bases, with 8 bases of the junction left unmatched. This CDR3 region has 16 residues. The DNA for the CDR3 is TGTGCCAGCACCCCTGTAGCGGGAGAAAACACCGGGGAGCTGTTTTTT. This codes for CASTPVAGENTGELFF.

In DNA, the CDR3 is TGTGCCGGGCTGGAGGGTTCGAACACCGGGGAGCTGTTTTTT. Protein: CAGLEGSNTGELFF. The V gene is TRBV30, the J gene TRBJ2-2; tentatively, D is TRBD2 (6 bases). The CDR3 sequence is 14 residues long. V lost 8 bases and J lost 0, with 13 bases in between. Per germline, CDR1 GTSNPN and CDR2 SVGIG (reference sequence). Looking up the rest from reference TRBV30 and TRBJ2-2 gives the full variable domain: SQTIHQWPATLVQPVGSPLSLECTVEGTSNPNLYWYRQAAGRGLQLLFYSVGIGQISSEVPQNLSASRPQDRQFILSSKKLLLSDSGFYLCAGLEGSNTGELFFGEGSRLTVL.

CDR3 DNA sequence: TGCGCCAGCAGCCCGGGACTTCAAGGGGCCAACGTCCTGACTTTC. Amino acid sequence: CASSPGLQGANVLTF. This chain uses TRBV5-1 with TRBJ2-6, with D perhaps TRBD2 (6 bases). This CDR3 is 15 amino acids long. Trimming cost V 4 bases and J 4 bases, with 12 bases left between them. Per germline, CDR1 SGHRS and CDR2 YFSETQ.

The rearrangement uses TRBV28 and TRBJ1-5; 7 nucleotides agree with TRBD1. Trimming removed 4 bases from V and 1 base from J; junction bases left unmatched: 10. This CDR3 is built from 17 residues. Looked up from germline, CDR1 is MDHEN and CDR2 is SYDVKM. This CDR3 is CASSSTDRVLSNQPQHF. Written as DNA, the CDR3 is TGTGCCAGCAGTTCCACCGACAGGGTTCTAAGCAATCAGCCCCAGCATTTT.

The V call is TRBV6-5, the J call TRBJ2-2; the match to TRBD2 covers 7 bases. The length of the CDR3 is 16 residues. V shed 3 bases and J 5 bases; nucleotides not matched to a gene: 9. CDR1 is MNHEY, CDR2 SVGAGI, per germline. CDR3 sequence reads: CASSYSGGIGTGELFF. The CDR3 DNA reads TGTGCCAGCAGTTATTCGGGGGGAATCGGAACCGGGGAGCTGTTTTTT.

The chain has TRBV6-5 and TRBJ2-7, with D maybe TRBD1 (6 bases). Trimming pared 7 bases from V and 3 bases from J, leaving 16 bases between. Germline lookup yields CDR1 MNHEY and CDR2 SVGAGI. This CDR3 is built from 14 residues. The CDR3 DNA is TGTGCCAGCAAACCAGGCAGGGGCTACTACGAGCAGTACTTC. Its translation is CASKPGRGYYEQYF.

The gene calls are TRBV10-3 and TRBJ1-2; the D gene is possibly TRBD1 (6 bases). V lost 8 bases and J lost 8, with 15 bases in between. This CDR3 region has 12 residues. The germline V gene has CDR1 ENHRY and CDR2 SYGVKD. CDR3 sequence (DNA): TGTGCCATCGAAGTGAGGGGGAGAGGCTACACCTTC. Protein product: CAIEVRGRGYTF.

The J gene is TRBJ2-1, the V gene TRBV27; TRBD2 matches at 9 bases. CDR3 length: 14 amino acids. J lost 3 bases, V lost 7 bases, and 4 bases had no gene match. Germline CDR1 reads MNHEY; CDR2 reads SMNVEV (reference sequence). Written as DNA, the CDR3 is TGTGCCAGCAAGGCGGGAGGGATCTACAATGAGCAGTTCTTC. It translates to CASKAGGIYNEQFF.

This chain links TRBV20-1 with TRBJ1-5, with D possibly matching TRBD1 (6 bases). The CDR3 sequence is 15 residues long. V lost 3 bases and J lost 2, with 14 bases in between. The germline V gene encodes CDR1 DFQATT and CDR2 SNEGSKA (reference sequence). The CDR3 bases are TGCAGTGCTAGTATGGGGGCTTGGGGCAATCAGCCCCAGCATTTT. This sequence encodes CSASMGAWGNQPQHF.

V is TRBV3-1 (or the pseudogene TRBV3-2) and J is TRBJ1-6; TRBD1 matches 7 bases. The germline V gene has CDR1 LGHDT and CDR2 YNNKEL (reference sequence). CDR3 length: 14 amino acids. V lost 5 bases, J lost 6 bases, and 4 bases stayed unmatched. In DNA form, the CDR3 reads TGTGCCAGCAGCGCTGGGACAGTTAATTCACCCCTCCACTTT. The encoded protein is CASSAGTVNSPLHF.

The chain uses TRBV19 and TRBJ1-2, with no clear D. V was pared by 5 bases and J by 5 bases, with 18 bases between. CDR3 length: 15 residues. Germline CDR1 LNHDA, CDR2 SQIVND (reference sequence). The CDR3 is CASSPTRSASYGYTF. CDR3 nucleotide sequence: TGTGCCAGTAGTCCCACCCGGTCGGCCTCTTATGGCTACACCTTC.